The rows below give T cell receptor beta chains drawn from one sample of a study of T cells in localized non-small cell lung cancer. Repertoires were generated with immunoSEQ multiplex PCR, while TCRdb's copy carries only in-frame clones and drops some. The sample shows 41,000 or so clones, about 88% of them seen only once. Specimen: peripheral blood, collected before any cancer treatment. All receptors come from a woman aged 18-50 years with stage III lung adenocarcinoma. Each CDR3 is given with its conserved first and last residue. D genes are given only for firm matches. Only part of the rows carry a size: once, few, many, or a class if the clone is expanded.

>NA|NA|TRBJ1-1|TRBV1
CTSSQQRIPGQGRISEAFF
TGCACCAGCAGCCAACAGAGAATACCGGGACAGGGTCGAATTTCTGAAGCTTTCTTT
>TRBD1|few|TRBJ2-2|TRBV5-1
CASSSIGGQGPNTGELFF
TGCGCCAGCAGCTCGATCGGGGGACAGGGACCTAACACCGGGGAGCTGTTTTTT
>NA|NA|TRBJ1-5|TRBV6-6
CASSYSWTDNQPQHF
TGTGCCAGCAGTTACTCATGGACGGACAATCAGCCCCAGCATTTT
>NA|NA|TRBJ2-5|TRBV25-1
CASSELGNQETQYF
TGTGCCAGCAGTGAATTGGGCAACCAAGAGACCCAGTACTTC
>NA|once|TRBJ1-1|TRBV30
CASVARGFVNTEAFF
TGTGCCTCCGTAGCGCGGGGTTTTGTGAACACTGAAGCTTTCTTT
>TRBD1|NA|TRBJ1-2|TRBV10-3
CAISRPGQGDYGYTF
TGTGCCATCAGCAGACCGGGACAGGGGGACTATGGCTACACCTTC
>NA|once|TRBJ1-1|TRBV15
CATSRGTEAFF
TGTGCCACCAGCAGGGGCACTGAAGCTTTCTTT
>NA|once|TRBJ2-1|TRBV7-2
CASSSQMGVGQFF
TGTGCCAGCAGCTCCCAAATGGGTGTAGGGCAGTTCTTC
>NA|NA|TRBJ1-2|TRBV5-1
CASSVQHNYGYTF
TGCGCCAGCAGCGTACAGCATAACTATGGCTACACCTTC
>TRBD1|NA|TRBJ2-1|TRBV7-9
CASSLGQANVHEQFF
TGTGCCAGCAGCCTGGGACAGGCGAACGTCCATGAGCAGTTCTTC
>NA|NA|TRBJ2-7|TRBV5-1
CASSLGPLEQYF
TGCGCCAGCAGCCTGGGGCCGCTCGAGCAGTACTTC
>TRBD2|NA|TRBJ2-3|TRBV7-3
CASSRGGGSPDTQYF
TGTGCCAGCAGCCGCGGCGGGGGTTCTCCAGATACGCAGTATTTT
>TRBD2|NA|TRBJ2-3|TRBV5-4
CASSFGGERGKGTQYF
TGTGCCAGCAGCTTCGGCGGGGAGCGGGGGAAAGGTACGCAGTATTTT
>TRBD2|NA|TRBJ2-2|TRBV11-1
CASSLAGGFANTGELFF
TGTGCCAGCAGTCTAGCGGGGGGCTTCGCGAACACCGGGGAGCTGTTTTTT
>TRBD1|NA|TRBJ1-6|TRBV5-1
CASSYGTDSPLHF
TGCGCCAGCAGCTACGGGACAGATTCACCCCTCCACTTT
>TRBD2|NA|TRBJ2-3|TRBV28
CASIGAGASTDTQYF
TGTGCCAGCATTGGAGCGGGGGCTAGCACAGATACGCAGTATTTT
>NA|NA|TRBJ2-5|TRBV4-2
CASSLDARPTETQYF
TGTGCCAGCAGCCTCGATGCTAGGCCCACGGAGACCCAGTACTTC
>NA|NA|TRBJ1-6|TRBV7-6
CASSLAPKEGSPLHF
TGTGCCAGCAGCTTGGCGCCCAAAGAAGGTTCACCCCTCCACTTT
>TRBD1|NA|TRBJ1-1|TRBV5-6
CASSPLGYRGTEAFF
TGTGCCAGCAGCCCACTAGGCTACAGGGGCACTGAAGCTTTCTTT
>TRBD2|NA|TRBJ2-7|TRBV7-9
CASTQGTSSYEQYF
TGTGCCAGCACCCAAGGGACTAGCTCCTACGAGCAGTACTTC
>NA|NA|TRBJ1-6|TRBV14
CASSSTGGPGDSPLHF
TGTGCCAGCAGCTCAACTGGAGGCCCAGGGGATTCACCCCTCCACTTT
>NA|once|TRBJ1-5|TRBV28
CASSLGPNQPQHF
TGTGCCAGCAGTTTGGGTCCCAATCAGCCCCAGCATTTT
>TRBD1|NA|TRBJ2-7|TRBV2
CATSIGQGIYEQYF
TGTGCCACCTCTATAGGACAGGGGATCTACGAGCAGTACTTC
>NA|NA|TRBJ1-2|TRBV7-9
CASSLGAGANYGYTF
TGTGCCAGCAGCCTAGGGGCAGGGGCAAACTATGGCTACACCTTC
>NA|NA|TRBJ2-5|TRBV18
CASSPNKETQYF
TGTGCCAGCTCACCGAATAAAGAGACCCAGTACTTC